This TCR beta chain was identified in a study of blood T cells in healthy people across ages. Whole-study results and caveats: Naive and antigen-experienced cells could not be conclusively compared, given unsorted PBMCs. Both higher diversity and more naive CD4+ cells marked long-lived donors when set against aged donors.

Through a sample-barcoded 5' primer and a J-beta primer mix, a second PCR was run for roughly 6 to 11 cycles. Every cDNA molecule bore a tag from a template-switch adaptor containing 12 random nucleotides. TCRdb reprocessed the 5' RACE reads via MiXCR and lists one record per CDR3 protein. The sample contains approximately 2,000,000 distinct CDR3 sequences, about two fifths of which appear only once. The people who gave samples were healthy Caucasians from Russia, aged roughly 6 to 100. Germline V lookup: CDR1 SGHTA, CDR2 FQGNSA. The length of the CDR3 is 15 residues. The J segment lost 5 bases and the V segment lost 5 bases, leaving 7 bases of the junction unmatched. About this clonotype itself: The antigen is undetermined. The CDR3 does not end in the conserved phenylalanine or tryptophan, so this is likely a read error.

The sequenced material came from blood. The TCR originated in a human donor in good health. The chain employs TRBV7-2 and TRBJ2-5; 11 bases match TRBD1. The CDR3 loop reads CASSPGTGGTETQYV. For the CDR3, the DNA is TGTGCCAGCAGCCCAGGGACAGGGGGTACGGAGACCCAGTACGTC.